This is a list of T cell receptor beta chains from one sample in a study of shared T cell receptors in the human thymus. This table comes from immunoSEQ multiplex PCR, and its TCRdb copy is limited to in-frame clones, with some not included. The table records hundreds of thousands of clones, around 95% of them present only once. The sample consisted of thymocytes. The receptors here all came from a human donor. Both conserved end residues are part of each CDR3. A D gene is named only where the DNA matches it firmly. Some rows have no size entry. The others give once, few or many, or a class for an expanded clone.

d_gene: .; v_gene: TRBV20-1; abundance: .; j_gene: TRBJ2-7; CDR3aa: CSAAPDEQYF; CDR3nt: TGCAGTGCTGCCCCCGACGAGCAGTACTTC
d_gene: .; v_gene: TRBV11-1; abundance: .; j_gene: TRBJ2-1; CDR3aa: CASSPRLGSYNEQFF; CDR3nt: TGTGCCAGCAGCCCCCGACTAGGTTCTTACAATGAGCAGTTCTTC
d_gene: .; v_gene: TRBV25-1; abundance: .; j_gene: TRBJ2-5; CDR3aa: CASSGRRWTVQETQYF; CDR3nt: TGTGCCAGCAGTGGACGCCGTTGGACAGTCCAAGAGACCCAGTACTTC
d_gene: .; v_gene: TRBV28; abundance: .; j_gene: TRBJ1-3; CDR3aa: CASSTWRREGNTIYF; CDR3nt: TGTGCCAGCAGTACCTGGAGGAGGGAGGGAAACACCATATATTTT
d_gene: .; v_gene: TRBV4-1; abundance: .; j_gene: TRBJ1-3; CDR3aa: CASSQQDDSTGTGNTIYF; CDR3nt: TGCGCCAGCAGCCAACAAGATGATTCGACAGGTACTGGAAACACCATATATTTT
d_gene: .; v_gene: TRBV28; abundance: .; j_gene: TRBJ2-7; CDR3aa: CASSLWGTYEQYF; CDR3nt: TGTGCCAGCAGTTTATGGGGTACGTACGAGCAGTACTTC
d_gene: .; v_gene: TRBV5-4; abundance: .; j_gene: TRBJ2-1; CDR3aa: CASKSLTTIPYNEQFF; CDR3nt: TGTGCCAGTAAGAGCCTGACAACGATCCCCTACAATGAGCAGTTCTTC
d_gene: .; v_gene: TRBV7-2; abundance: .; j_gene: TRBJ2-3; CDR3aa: CASSLGPPRGDTQYF; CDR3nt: TGTGCCAGCAGCTTAGGACCCCCCCGCGGGGATACGCAGTATTTT
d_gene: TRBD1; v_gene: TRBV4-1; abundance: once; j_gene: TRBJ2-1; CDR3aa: CASSQDLLPFRTGRNEQFF; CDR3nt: TGCGCCAGCAGCCAAGATCTATTGCCCTTTAGGACAGGTCGAAATGAGCAGTTCTTC
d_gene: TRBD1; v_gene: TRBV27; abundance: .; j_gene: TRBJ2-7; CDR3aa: CASSLDRDRGVYEQYF; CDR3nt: TGTGCCAGCAGCTTGGACCGGGACAGGGGAGTCTACGAGCAGTACTTC
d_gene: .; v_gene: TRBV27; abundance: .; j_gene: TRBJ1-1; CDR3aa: CASINPARGNTEAFF; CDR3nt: TGTGCCAGCATCAACCCTGCCAGGGGGAACACTGAAGCTTTCTTT
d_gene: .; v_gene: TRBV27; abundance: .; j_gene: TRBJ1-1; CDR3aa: CASIGKGGSGWSVNTEAFF; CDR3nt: TGTGCCAGCATTGGGAAAGGGGGATCGGGATGGAGCGTGAACACTGAAGCTTTCTTT
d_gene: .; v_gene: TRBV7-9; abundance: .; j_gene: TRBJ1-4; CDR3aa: CASSLGGHPEFF; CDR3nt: TGTGCCAGCAGCTTAGGAGGACACCCAGAGTTTTTT
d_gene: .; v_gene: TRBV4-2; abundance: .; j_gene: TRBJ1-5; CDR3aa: CASSQAAGPKDSNQPQHF; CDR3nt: TGTGCCAGCAGCCAAGCCGCGGGGCCAAAGGATAGCAATCAGCCCCAGCATTTT
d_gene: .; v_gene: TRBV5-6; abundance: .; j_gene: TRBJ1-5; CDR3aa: CASSSAGGAPEPQHF; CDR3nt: TGTGCCAGCAGCTCTGCGGGGGGTGCCCCAGAGCCCCAGCATTTT
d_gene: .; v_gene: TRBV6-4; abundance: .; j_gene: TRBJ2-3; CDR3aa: CASSESGEKTSKTDTQYF; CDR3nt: TGTGCCAGCAGTGAATCAGGGGAAAAAACATCTAAGACAGATACGCAGTATTTT
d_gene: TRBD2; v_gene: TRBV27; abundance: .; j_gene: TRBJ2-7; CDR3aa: CASSYGRAGGYEQYF; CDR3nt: TGTGCCAGCAGTTACGGTCGAGCGGGAGGCTACGAGCAGTACTTC
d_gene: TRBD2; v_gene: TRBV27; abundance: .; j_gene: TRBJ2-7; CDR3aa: CASSPPGGSPYEQYF; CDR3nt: TGTGCCAGCAGTCCCCCGGGAGGGTCCCCCTACGAGCAGTACTTC
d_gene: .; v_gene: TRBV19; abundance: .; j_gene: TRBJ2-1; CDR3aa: CASSEIPAYNEQFF; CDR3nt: TGTGCCAGTAGTGAGATCCCGGCCTACAATGAGCAGTTCTTC
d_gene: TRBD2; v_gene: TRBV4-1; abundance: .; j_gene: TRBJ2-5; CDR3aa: CASSQEPAGGQETQYF; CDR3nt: TGCGCCAGCAGCCAAGAGCCAGCGGGAGGCCAAGAGACCCAGTACTTC
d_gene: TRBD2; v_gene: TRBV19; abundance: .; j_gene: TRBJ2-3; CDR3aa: CASSTYIGLAGGSTDTQYF; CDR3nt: TGTGCCAGTAGTACTTATATAGGACTAGCGGGAGGTAGCACAGATACGCAGTATTTT
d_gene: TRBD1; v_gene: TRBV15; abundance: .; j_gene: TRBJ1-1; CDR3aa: CATSTRDRNTEAFF; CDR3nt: TGTGCCACCAGCACCCGGGACAGGAACACTGAAGCTTTCTTT
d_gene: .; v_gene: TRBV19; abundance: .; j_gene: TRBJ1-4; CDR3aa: CASSIDSLNEKLFF; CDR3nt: TGTGCCAGTAGTATAGATAGCCTTAATGAAAAACTGTTTTTT
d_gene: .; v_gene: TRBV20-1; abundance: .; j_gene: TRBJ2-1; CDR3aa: CSDRWEQFF; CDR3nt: TGCAGTGACAGATGGGAACAGTTCTTC
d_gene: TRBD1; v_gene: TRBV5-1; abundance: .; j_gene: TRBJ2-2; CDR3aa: CASSPQGTGELFF; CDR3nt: TGCGCCAGCAGCCCACAGGGGACCGGGGAGCTGTTTTTT
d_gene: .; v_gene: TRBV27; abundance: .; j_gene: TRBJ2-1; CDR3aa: CASSPPVDAPNEQFF; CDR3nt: TGTGCCAGCAGCCCACCGGTCGACGCACCCAATGAGCAGTTCTTC
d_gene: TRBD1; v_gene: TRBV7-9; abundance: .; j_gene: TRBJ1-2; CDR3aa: CASSYRQGPNYGYTF; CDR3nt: TGTGCCAGCAGTTACCGACAGGGGCCTAACTATGGCTACACCTTC
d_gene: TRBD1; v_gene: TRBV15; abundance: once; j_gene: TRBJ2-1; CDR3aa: CATRPIRDRGLGEQFF; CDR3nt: TGTGCCACCAGGCCGATCCGGGACAGGGGGCTAGGGGAGCAGTTCTTC
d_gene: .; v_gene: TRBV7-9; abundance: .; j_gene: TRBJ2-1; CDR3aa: CASSIEADHKQFF; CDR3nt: TGTGCCAGCAGCATAGAGGCAGACCATAAGCAGTTCTTC
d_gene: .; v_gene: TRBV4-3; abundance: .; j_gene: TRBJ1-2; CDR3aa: CASSQTDTNYGYTF; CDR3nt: TGCGCCAGCAGCCAGACGGACACCAACTATGGCTACACCTTC
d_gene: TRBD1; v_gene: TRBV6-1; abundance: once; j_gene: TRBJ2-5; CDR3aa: CASSGQGGGETQYF; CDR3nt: TGTGCCAGCAGCGGACAGGGGGGAGGAGAGACCCAGTACTTC
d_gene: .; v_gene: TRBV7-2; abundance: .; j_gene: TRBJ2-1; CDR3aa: CASLDFNNEQFF; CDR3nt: TGTGCCAGCCTGGACTTCAACAATGAGCAGTTCTTC
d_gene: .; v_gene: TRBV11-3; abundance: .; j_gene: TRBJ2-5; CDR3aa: CASSPNQGETQYF; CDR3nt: TGTGCCAGCAGCCCAAACCAGGGAGAGACCCAGTACTTC
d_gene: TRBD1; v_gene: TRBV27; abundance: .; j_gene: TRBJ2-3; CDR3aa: CASSLGQGTDTQYF; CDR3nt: TGTGCCAGCAGTCTCGGACAGGGGACAGATACGCAGTATTTT
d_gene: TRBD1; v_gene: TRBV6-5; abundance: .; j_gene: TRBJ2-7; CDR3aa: CASHEGAGGPYEQYF; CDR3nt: TGTGCCAGCCACGAGGGGGCCGGTGGGCCCTACGAGCAGTACTTC
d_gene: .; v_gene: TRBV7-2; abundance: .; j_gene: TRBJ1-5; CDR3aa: CASSNRQSNQPQHF; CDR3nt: TGTGCCAGCAGCAACCGACAGTCCAATCAGCCCCAGCATTTT
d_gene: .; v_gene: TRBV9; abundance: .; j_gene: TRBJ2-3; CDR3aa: CASSVGELAKSTDTQYF; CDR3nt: TGTGCCAGCAGCGTAGGGGAACTAGCCAAAAGCACAGATACGCAGTATTTT
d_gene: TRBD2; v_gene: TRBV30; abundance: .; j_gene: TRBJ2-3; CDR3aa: CAWSVPTSGEVADTQYF; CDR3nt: TGTGCCTGGAGTGTACCCACTAGCGGGGAGGTGGCAGATACGCAGTATTTT
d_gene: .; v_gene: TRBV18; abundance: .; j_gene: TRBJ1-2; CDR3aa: CASSLTQDPNYGYTF; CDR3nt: TGTGCCAGCTCACTAACCCAGGACCCAAACTATGGCTACACCTTC
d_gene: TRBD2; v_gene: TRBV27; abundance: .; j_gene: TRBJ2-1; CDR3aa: CASSKLAGGNNEQFF; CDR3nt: TGTGCCAGCAGCAAACTAGCGGGAGGGAACAATGAGCAGTTCTTC
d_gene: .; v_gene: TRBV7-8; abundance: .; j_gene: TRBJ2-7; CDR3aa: CASSPEGGLIGPYEQYF; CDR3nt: TGTGCCAGCAGCCCCGAGGGGGGGCTCATCGGCCCCTACGAGCAGTACTTC
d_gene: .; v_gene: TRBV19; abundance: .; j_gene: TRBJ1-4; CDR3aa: CASSISGGATNEKLFF; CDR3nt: TGTGCCAGTAGTATATCCGGGGGGGCGACTAATGAAAAACTGTTTTTT
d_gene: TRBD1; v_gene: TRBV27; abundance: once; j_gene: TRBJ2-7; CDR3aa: CASSLIGGQGPLEQYF; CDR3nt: TGTGCCAGCAGTTTAATAGGGGGACAGGGTCCCCTCGAGCAGTACTTC
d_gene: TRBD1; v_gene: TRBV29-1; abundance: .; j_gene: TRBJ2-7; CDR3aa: CSVGVRDRDPEEQYF; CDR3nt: TGCAGCGTTGGCGTACGCGACAGGGATCCCGAAGAGCAGTACTTC
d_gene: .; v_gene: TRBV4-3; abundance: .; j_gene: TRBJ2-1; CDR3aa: CASSQDTGRGGEQFF; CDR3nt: TGCGCCAGCAGCCAAGACACGGGCCGGGGTGGTGAGCAGTTCTTC
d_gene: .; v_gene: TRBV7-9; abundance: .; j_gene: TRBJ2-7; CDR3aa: CASSWDTYEQYF; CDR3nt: TGTGCCAGCAGCTGGGACACCTACGAGCAGTACTTC
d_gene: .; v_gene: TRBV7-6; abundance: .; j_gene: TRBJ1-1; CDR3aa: CASSLVRDARQESTEAFF; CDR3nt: TGTGCCAGCAGCTTAGTACGAGACGCCCGTCAGGAATCCACTGAAGCTTTCTTT
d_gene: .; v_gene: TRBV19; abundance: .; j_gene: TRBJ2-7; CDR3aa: CASSPEGEDSYEQYF; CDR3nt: TGTGCCAGTAGTCCCGAGGGGGAGGACAGTTACGAGCAGTACTTC
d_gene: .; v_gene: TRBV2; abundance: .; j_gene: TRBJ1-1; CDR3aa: CASTRGRYTEAFF; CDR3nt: TGTGCCAGCACCCGGGGCAGATACACTGAAGCTTTCTTT
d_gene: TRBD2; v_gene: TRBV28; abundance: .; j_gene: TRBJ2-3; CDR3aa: CASATSGDTDTQYF; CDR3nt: TGTGCCAGCGCCACTAGCGGGGACACAGATACGCAGTATTTT
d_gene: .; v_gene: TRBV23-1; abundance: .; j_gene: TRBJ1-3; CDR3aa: CASSHPNLGGNTIYF; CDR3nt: TGCGCCAGCAGTCACCCAAACTTAGGGGGAAACACCATATATTTT
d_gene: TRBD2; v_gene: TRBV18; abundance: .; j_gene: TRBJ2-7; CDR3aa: CASSRGGRRFSYEQYF; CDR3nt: TGTGCCAGCTCACGGGGGGGACGGAGGTTCTCCTACGAGCAGTACTTC
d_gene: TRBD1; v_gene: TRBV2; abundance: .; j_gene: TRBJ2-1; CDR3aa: CASRRDRGAYNEQFF; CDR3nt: TGTGCCAGCAGGAGGGACAGGGGAGCCTACAATGAGCAGTTCTTC
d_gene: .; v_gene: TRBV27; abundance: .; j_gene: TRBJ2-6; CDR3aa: CASSLSRAGANVLTF; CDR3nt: TGTGCCAGCAGTTTGAGCAGGGCGGGGGCCAACGTCCTGACTTTC
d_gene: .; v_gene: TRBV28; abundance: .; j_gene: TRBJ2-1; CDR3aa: CASSLRCDEQFF; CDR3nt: TGTGCCAGCAGTTTGCGATGTGATGAGCAGTTCTTC
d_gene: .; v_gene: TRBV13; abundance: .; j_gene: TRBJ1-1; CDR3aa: CASSLGRGTEAFF; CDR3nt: TGTGCCAGCAGCTTAGGTCGCGGCACTGAAGCTTTCTTT
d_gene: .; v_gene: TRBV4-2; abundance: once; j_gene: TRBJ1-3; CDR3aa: CASSQVKWALGVNTIYF; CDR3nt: TGTGCCAGCAGCCAAGTCAAGTGGGCTCTGGGGGTTAACACCATATATTTT
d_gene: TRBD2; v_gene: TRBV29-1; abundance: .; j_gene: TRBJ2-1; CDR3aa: CSVEDQFKREVLGEQFF; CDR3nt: TGCAGCGTTGAAGATCAGTTTAAGCGGGAGGTTTTGGGTGAGCAGTTCTTC
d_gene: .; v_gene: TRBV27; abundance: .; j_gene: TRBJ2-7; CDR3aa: CASSSRILPPLSYEQYF; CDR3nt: TGTGCCAGCAGTTCGAGGATACTCCCTCCCCTCTCCTACGAGCAGTACTTC